The clone carrying this T cell receptor beta chain is a singleton in its sample. These data are taken from a study of control samples from healthy donors and cancer patients. This table comes from immunoSEQ multiplex PCR, and its TCRdb copy is limited to in-frame clones, with some not included. Here the sample spans some 120,000 clones, around 87% being singletons. CDR3 size: 14 residues. V lost 2 bases to trimming and J lost 6 bases, with 10 bases between them. Germline V gene sequence: CDR1 MNHEY, CDR2 SMNVEV (reference sequence). The chain employs TRBV27 and TRBJ2-2, with D possibly being TRBD1 (5 bases). The sample was blood. This receptor was obtained from a man younger than 40 in good health. This chain's CDR3 is CASSLGQGSGELFF. In DNA form, the CDR3 reads TGTGCCAGCAGTTTAGGTCAGGGCTCCGGGGAGCTGTTTTTT.